This T cell receptor beta chain was found in a study of T cell responses to AZD1222 COVID-19 vaccine. Using immunoSEQ multiplex PCR, the repertoire was profiled, and TCRdb retains in-frame clones only, with some absent. The sample carries tens of thousands of clones, roughly 88% recorded once. Trimming cost V 5 bases and J 0 bases, with 15 bases left between them. The CDR3 totals 17 residues. Germline loops: CDR1 SGHDT, CDR2 YYEEEE. Pooling covered second doses at about 4 or about 12 weeks. Study-level points and caveats: Baseline seropositivity characterized only six AZD1222 recipients.

For this clone: The antigen is unknown.

Material: peripheral blood, obtained 28 days after the second AZD1222 dose. The V gene is TRBV5-6, the J gene TRBJ2-6, with D perhaps matching TRBD2 (6 bases). The receptor was derived from an adult who received the AZD1222 COVID-19 vaccine. Here the CDR3 DNA reads TGTGCCAGCAGACGTCCTAGGAGGGCCTCTGGGGCCAACGTCCTGACTTTC. This encodes CASRRPRRASGANVLTF.